The text below deals with one T cell receptor (beta chain). This record belongs to a study of blood T cell repertoires in COVID-19. Whole-study context: Samples taken during acute and convalescent COVID-19 were collected in the United States, Italy and Spain.

Clinical histories supplied by participants themselves formed the basis of cohort assignment. The recovered donors of Cohort 3 showed two negative PCRs, clearance, or symptom resolution. This CDR3 is 13 amino acids long. Trimming stripped 2 bases from V and 5 bases from J, with 13 bases between. CDR1 and CDR2 from the germline V gene are GTSNPN and SVGIG (reference sequence). Assay: immunoSEQ multiplex PCR; the TCRdb copy retains only in-frame clones and omits some. The top ten hold roughly 8.7% of the sample, which has about 180,000 clones, around 88% seen once. This clonotype was obtained from a woman younger than 45 who had recovered from COVID-19. Sequencing input: PBMCs or T cells enriched from blood (not recorded which). The chain has TRBV30 and TRBJ2-7, with D tentatively TRBD1 (5 bases). CDR3 residues: CAWSSSGFHEQYF. DNA for the CDR3: TGTGCCTGGAGTTCCTCAGGGTTCCACGAGCAGTACTTC.